This T cell receptor (beta chain) stems from a study of T cells in tuberculosis. Study-level findings and limits: GMM-specific TCRs were nearer to active tuberculosis alpha repertoires, suggesting expansion. Using the GMM-specific repertoire gave around 90% accuracy versus approximately 70% with motifs.

A remark on this clone: The antigen is undetermined.

This CDR3 comprises 15 residues. The ends were cut back, 11 bases at V and 0 bases at J, with 18 bases in the middle. CDR1 and CDR2 (germline): MNHNY, SVGAGI (reference sequence). Assay used: immunoSEQ multiplex PCR; TCRdb lists only in-frame clones, some missing. This table holds 35,000 to 55,000 clones, nearly 95% found once. The J gene is TRBJ2-3, the V gene TRBV6-6; D is uncertain. The clonotype was recovered from a donor aged 10 to 29 with latent tuberculosis or without tuberculosis infection. The sequenced material came from PBMCs. This CDR3 reads CALRSGKLSTDTQYF. For the CDR3, the DNA is TGTGCCCTCCGTTCAGGCAAATTGAGCACAGATACGCAGTATTTT.